Below, 14 T cell receptor beta chains from the same sample are listed, as sequenced in a study of blood T cell repertoires in COVID-19. Generated by immunoSEQ multiplex PCR, the TCRdb table keeps only in-frame clones and is missing some. Here the sample spans hundreds of thousands of clones, around 90% being singletons. The material sequenced was PBMCs or T cells enriched from blood (not recorded which). All receptors come from a woman aged 18-30 years with acute COVID-19.

This chain uses TRBV7-2 with TRBJ2-1; 10 bases map to TRBD2. CDR1 is SGHTA, CDR2 FQGNSA, per germline. The CDR3 totals 17 residues. The J segment lost 7 bases and the V segment lost 7 bases, leaving 16 bases of the junction unmatched. This CDR3 is CASNPTGLAGVNNEQFF. The DNA of the CDR3 is TGTGCCAGCAACCCCACCGGGCTAGCGGGAGTTAATAATGAGCAGTTCTTC. The variable domain in full, with the rest retrieved from reference TRBV7-2 and TRBJ2-1, is GAGVSQSPSNKVTEKGKDVELRCDPISGHTALYWYRQSLGQGLEFLIYFQGNSAPDKSGLPSDRFSAERTGGSVSTLTIQRTQQEDSAVYLCASNPTGLAGVNNEQFFGPGTRLTVL.

This chain joins TRBV9 and TRBJ2-1, with TRBD2 identical over 9 bases. The CDR3 has 15 residues. From germline, CDR1 is SGDLS and CDR2 YYNGEE. V dropped 5 bases and J dropped 2; count of bases not matched to a gene: 5. CDR3 nucleotides: TGTGCCAGCAGTCCAGGGACTAGCCCCTACAATGAGCAGTTCTTC. Protein product: CASSPGTSPYNEQFF.

V is TRBV7-2 and J is TRBJ2-7; TRBD2 matches 7 bases. The germline CDR1 and CDR2 sequences are SGHTA and FQGNSA. Losses at the gene ends were 5 bases for V and 2 bases for J; bases not matched to a gene: 9. CDR3 length equals 15 residues. CDR3 DNA: TGTGCCAGCAGCCCCTGGTCTAGCGGAACCTACGAGCAGTACTTC. It translates to CASSPWSSGTYEQYF.

The chain combines TRBV9 with TRBJ2-7; 10 bases align to TRBD2. Unmatched junction bases numbered 5, after V lost 2 bases and J lost 3 bases. The CDR3 spans 15 residues. Germline V gene lookup returns CDR1 SGDLS and CDR2 YYNGEE. CDR3 in amino acids: CASSVPGLACYEQYF. In DNA, the CDR3 is TGTGCCAGCAGCGTGCCGGGACTAGCGTGCTACGAGCAGTACTTC.

V gene TRBV11-1 combines with J gene TRBJ2-5; D remains unclear. The CDR3 spans 11 residues. Trimming took 5 bases from V and 5 from J, leaving 6 bases between them. The V gene's germline CDR1 is SGHAT and CDR2 FQDESV (reference sequence). In DNA, the CDR3 is TGTGCCAGCAGCCCCGGGGAGACCCAGTACTTC. Amino acids: CASSPGETQYF.

The chain recombines TRBV5-6 with TRBJ1-1; a possible D gene is TRBD1 (6 bases). Trimming stripped 3 bases from V and 1 base from J, with 10 bases between. CDR1 and CDR2 (germline): SGHDT, YYEEEE. This CDR3 has 14 residues. The CDR3, as DNA: TGTGCCAGCAGCTGGGACACGCCGAACACTGAAGCTTTCTTT. Its protein product is CASSWDTPNTEAFF.

This chain links TRBV2 with TRBJ2-1; no clear D gene. The CDR3 consists of 13 residues. Germline CDR1 is SNHLY and CDR2 is FYNNEI. V lost 6 bases and J 5 bases, leaving 11 bases between the germline ends. The chain's CDR3 is CASRAEKDNEQFF. As DNA, the CDR3 is TGTGCCAGCAGGGCGGAAAAGGACAATGAGCAGTTCTTC.

CDR3 sequence: CASSFPFFYGYTF. In nucleotides, the CDR3 is TGTGCCAGCAGCTTCCCCTTCTTCTATGGCTACACCTTC. The chain carries TRBV7-9 and TRBJ1-2; no definite D call. Deletions cut 3 bases from V and 4 bases from J, with 9 bases between. Per the germline V gene, CDR1 is SEHNR and CDR2 is FQNEAQ (reference sequence). This CDR3 comprises 13 residues.

The V call is TRBV19, the J call TRBJ2-1; 12 nucleotides align to TRBD2. CDR1 is LNHDA, CDR2 SQIVND, per germline (reference sequence). After removal of 4 bases from V and 3 bases from J, the junction contained 10 bases not matched to a gene. This CDR3 contains 18 residues. In nucleotides, the CDR3 is TGTGCCAGTAGTACGAGACTAGCGGGAGACTCTATCTACAATGAGCAGTTCTTC. Translating it yields CASSTRLAGDSIYNEQFF.

The chain combines TRBV4-2 with TRBJ2-1, with 13 bases fitting TRBD2. CDR3 size: 17 residues. V shed 5 bases and J 8 bases; nucleotides not matched to a gene: 12. Germline values: CDR1 LGHNA, CDR2 YNFKEQ. The CDR3 region has the DNA TGTGCCAGCAGCTCCTCCGGGACTAGCGGGAATCGCGATGAGCAGTTCTTC. This sequence encodes CASSSSGTSGNRDEQFF.

The rearrangement uses TRBV15 and TRBJ1-4; TRBD1 is a possible D gene (6 bases). Deletions cut 1 base from V and 3 bases from J, with 9 bases between. The CDR3 covers 15 residues. Germline V gene sequence: CDR1 LNHNV, CDR2 YYDKDF (reference sequence). The CDR3 bases are TGTGCCACCAGCAGAGGGGGGGGGCCTAATGAAAAACTGTTTTTT. Its protein is CATSRGGGPNEKLFF. The entire variable domain, with the rest obtained from reference TRBV15 and TRBJ1-4, is as follows: DAMVIQNPRYQVTQFGKPVTLSCSQTLNHNVMYWYQQKSSQAPKLLFHYYDKDFNNEADTPDNFQSRRPNTSFCFLDIRSPGLGDTAMYLCATSRGGGPNEKLFFGSGTQLSVL.

CDR3 amino acids: CASRRTGSTDTQYF. The CDR3 nucleotides read TGTGCCAGCAGGAGGACAGGGAGCACAGATACGCAGTATTTT. J is TRBJ2-3 and V is TRBV14; 8 nucleotides match TRBD1. The CDR3 is made up of 14 amino acids. V lost 6 bases, J lost 0 bases, and 2 bases stayed unmatched. Looked up from germline, CDR1 is SGHDN and CDR2 is FVKESK.

This rearrangement joins TRBV5-1 to TRBJ2-1; 7 bases are shared with TRBD2. V shed 0 bases and J 9 bases; nucleotides not matched to a gene: 6. The CDR3 is 14 residues long. Germline V gives CDR1 SGHRS, CDR2 YFSETQ. CDR3 protein: CASSLEAAGVEQFF. The CDR3 region has the DNA TGCGCCAGCAGCTTGGAGGCCGCGGGGGTTGAGCAGTTCTTC.

The chain joins TRBV30 to TRBJ2-7; tentative D call: TRBD1 (6 bases). This CDR3 contains 16 residues. The V end was cut by 5 bases, the J end by 0 bases, with 20 bases between. Germline V CDR1 and CDR2: GTSNPN, SVGIG (reference sequence). CDR3 sequence (DNA): TGTGCCTGGGGAAAGAAGACAGGAGCTCCCTCCTACGAGCAGTACTTC. This codes for CAWGKKTGAPSYEQYF.